Presented here are 31 T cell receptor beta chains from one specimen sequenced in a study of CD4 and CD8 cells across lung adenocarcinoma regions. Using its own MiXCR run on the PCR reads, TCRdb lists one record per CDR3 protein. The table shows 24,000 or so distinct CDR3 sequences, with 52% occurring only once. Sequencing input: CD4+ T cells from the center of a lung tumor. These receptors were obtained from a male donor with lung adenocarcinoma. The CD4 and CD8 labels of this study may be unreliable.

Comments on this clonotype: Its ends do not fully match the called genes, so a read error is possible. The CDR3 sequence is CARGHGGGGKETQYF. CDR3 bases: TGTGCCAGGGGCCACGGGGGAGGGGGCAAAGAGACGCAGTATTTC. The chain carries TRBV6-1 and TRBJ2-3; D may correspond to TRBD1 or TRBD2 (7 bases each). There are 15 residues in the CDR3. Germline values: CDR1 MNHNS, CDR2 SASEGT.

The chain carries TRBV30 and TRBJ2-5; no firm D call. Germline CDR1 GTSNPN, CDR2 SVGIG (reference sequence). The CDR3 sequence is 13 residues long. Deletions cut 0 bases from V and 1 base from J, with 6 bases between. The CDR3 protein is CAWSVLTQETQYF. The CDR3, as DNA: TGTGCCTGGAGTGTACTGACCCAAGAGACCCAGTACTTC.

This clonotype was counted a few times. The chain uses TRBV10-3 and TRBJ1-3; TRBD1 is a possible D gene (5 bases). The germline V gene has CDR1 ENHRY and CDR2 SYGVKD. V lost 0 bases, J lost 7 bases, and 7 bases lay in between. The CDR3 is 13 residues long. The chain's CDR3 is CAISESWGNTIYF. CDR3 bases: TGTGCCATCAGTGAGTCGTGGGGGAACACCATATATTTT.

This clonotype occurred a few times. This chain links TRBV6-4 with TRBJ1-2; D possibly corresponds to TRBD1 (5 bases). The CDR3 covers 14 residues. In germline, CDR1 is MRHNA, CDR2 SNTAGT. Trimming took off 3 bases at V and 7 bases at J, with 15 bases between the two ends. CDR3 DNA: TGTGCCAGCAGTGATCAGGCAGGGTACGGTGGCTACACCTTC. Protein sequence: CASSDQAGYGGYTF.

Of note for this clonotype: The junction differs from germline at one of its ends, possibly a read error. This chain joins TRBV12-3 or TRBV12-4 and TRBJ2-3; D is ambiguous. This CDR3 is 14 amino acids long. The CDR3 here is CASSVGGAEDIQYF. In nucleotides, the CDR3 is TGTGCCAGCAGTGTCGGCGGAGCCGAAGACATTCAGTACTTT.

The gene calls are TRBV27 and TRBJ2-2; 12 nucleotides align to TRBD1. V trimming: 5 bases; J trimming: 11 bases; junction bases outside the gene matches: 18. The CDR3 is made up of 18 amino acids. Germline values: CDR1 MNHEY, CDR2 SMNVEV (reference sequence). This CDR3 is CASSTRDRGHTSTDELFF. In nucleotides, the CDR3 is TGTGCCAGCAGTACCCGGGACAGGGGGCATACGAGCACCGATGAGCTGTTTTTT.

The chain couples TRBV10-1 to TRBJ2-3; 8 positions agree with TRBD2. Unmatched junction bases numbered 20, after V lost 4 bases and J lost 11 bases. The CDR3 consists of 17 residues. CDR1 and CDR2 from the germline V gene are WNHNN and SYGVQD (reference sequence). The CDR3 region is CASSGAAGVRARNMQYF. The CDR3, as DNA: TGCGCCAGCAGTGGGGCAGCGGGAGTGAGAGCGAGAAACATGCAGTATTTT.

This clonotype is large within its sample. This chain uses TRBV6-5 with TRBJ2-2; 10 nucleotides match TRBD1. V gave up 3 bases and J gave up 3 bases; unmatched junction bases: 4. This CDR3 contains 16 residues. Germline V lookup: CDR1 MNHEY, CDR2 SVGAGI. The CDR3 region is CASSYQGQGYTGELFF. The CDR3 region has the DNA TGTGCCAGCAGTTATCAGGGACAGGGGTACACCGGGGAGCTGTTTTTT.

This clonotype is deemed large. Here the CDR3 reads CASSGAWGRTYNEQFF. CDR3 DNA sequence: TGTGCCAGCAGTGGTGCTTGGGGGAGGACCTACAATGAGCAGTTCTTC. The chain links TRBV6-1 to TRBJ2-1; D perhaps matches TRBD2 (6 bases). This CDR3 is built from 16 residues. Trimming stripped 4 bases from V and 2 bases from J, with 15 bases between. Germline V CDR1 and CDR2: MNHNS, SASEGT.

Note on this clonotype: Relative to the germline gene, one junction end is altered; a read error may explain this. V gene TRBV10-3 combines with J gene TRBJ2-3; D unclear. CDR3 length: 15 residues. Germline lookup yields CDR1 ENHRY and CDR2 SYGVKD. Here the CDR3 reads CALRLQSVSTDKQYF. In DNA, the CDR3 is TGTGCCCTGAGACTCCAGTCCGTGAGCACAGATAAGCAGTATTTT.

CDR3 sequence: CAGSGLSEQDTQYF. The CDR3 DNA sequence: TGTGCGGGCAGCGGGCTCAGCGAGCAAGATACGCAGTACTTC. The V call is TRBV28, the J call TRBJ2-3; D is perhaps TRBD2 (6 bases). The better agreement between TRBJ2-7 and the DNA end casts doubt on the J call. The germline V gene has CDR1 MDHEN and CDR2 SYDVKM. The CDR3 consists of 14 residues.

This clonotype was detected once. This chain uses TRBV27 with TRBJ2-5; either TRBD1 or TRBD2 may supply D (5 bases each). The tail of the sequence fits TRBJ2-1 better, so the J call may be wrong. The CDR3 has 17 residues. Germline lookup yields CDR1 MNHEY and CDR2 SMNVEV (reference sequence). CDR3: CASGRDLRTASDDEQFF. The CDR3 DNA is TGTGCCAGCGGCAGGGACCTCCGGACCGCCAGTGACGATGAGCAGTTCTTC.

This clonotype has a count of ten or more. The chain uses TRBV7-2 and TRBJ2-1, with D perhaps matching TRBD2 (6 bases). Looked up from germline, CDR1 is SGHTA and CDR2 is FQGNSA. V gave up 5 bases and J gave up 9 bases, with 14 bases separating them. The CDR3 is made up of 13 amino acids. CDR3 coding DNA: TGTGCCAGCAGCCGCCGGGGGTCTGGTGAGCAGTTCTTC. Translation gives CASSRRGSGEQFF.

This clonotype is deemed large. This sequence joins TRBV25-1 and TRBJ2-3, with D unresolved. The CDR3 is made up of 13 amino acids. The V gene lost 5 bases and the J gene lost 1 base, with 7 bases spanning the gap. Germline loops: CDR1 MGHDK, CDR2 SYGVNS. As DNA, the CDR3 is TGTGCCAGCAGTAAAACAGGCACAGATACGCAGTATTTT. Protein product: CASSKTGTDTQYF.

In regard to this clonotype: Since a much larger clone is just one base distant, this may be a read error. The J gene is TRBJ2-1, the V gene TRBV11-3, with a possible D match to TRBD2 (6 bases). This CDR3 contains 17 residues. Germline V CDR1 and CDR2: SGHNT, YENEEA. The DNA of the CDR3 is TGTCCCAGCAGCTTATTCGGTCCGGCTAGCGCCGACAATGAGCAGTTCTTC. Amino acid sequence: CPSSLFGPASADNEQFF.

Note on this clonotype: At one end the junction does not follow the germline gene, possibly because of a read error. The V gene is TRBV7-2, the J gene TRBJ2-3, with D perhaps matching TRBD2 (6 bases). This CDR3 comprises 16 residues. Germline loops: CDR1 SGHTA, CDR2 FQGNSA. CDR3 nucleotide sequence: TGTGCCAGCACGGGCGCTGGGCCGGGAGTCAAAGACATGCAGTACTTT. This encodes CASTGAGPGVKDMQYF.

This clonotype was seen many times. A much larger clone sits a single nucleotide away, making a read error possible. This rearrangement joins TRBV6-5 to TRBJ2-1; D is possibly TRBD1 (5 bases). This CDR3 region has 15 residues. V was trimmed by 2 bases and J by 10 bases, leaving 18 bases between them. Germline V gene data show CDR1 as MNHEY and CDR2 as SVGAGI. The chain's CDR3 is CASSYPQDIGYEQFF. The CDR3 DNA follows: TGTGCCAGCAGTTACCCCCAGGACATAGGCTACGAGCAGTTCTTC.

V and J are TRBV5-1 and TRBJ1-2; 10 bases agree with TRBD1. From germline, CDR1 is SGHRS and CDR2 YFSETQ. The CDR3 is made up of 15 amino acids. V shed 4 bases and J 4 bases; nucleotides not matched to a gene: 7. In nucleotides, the CDR3 is TGCGCCAGCAGCAAAGGACAGGGGGATTCCTATGGCTACACCTTC. This codes for CASSKGQGDSYGYTF.

The genes are TRBV6-1 and TRBJ1-2; 8 bases fit TRBD1. Trimming at V came to 7 bases and at J to 6 bases, leaving 7 bases not matched to a gene. Germline loops: CDR1 MNHNS, CDR2 SASEGT. CDR3 length: 13 amino acids. CDR3: CASTRQGTDGYTF. The DNA for the CDR3 is TGTGCCAGCACCCGACAGGGGACGGATGGCTACACCTTC.

This clonotype counts as large. V usage is TRBV27 and J usage is TRBJ2-1; the match to TRBD2 covers 10 bases. There are 17 residues in the CDR3. V shed 6 bases, J shed 0 bases, and the junction held 8 bases outside the gene matches. The V gene's germline CDR1 is MNHEY and CDR2 SMNVEV (reference sequence). CDR3 amino acids: CASSRTSGTLSYNEQFF. Here the CDR3 DNA reads TGTGCCAGCAGCCGAACTAGCGGGACCCTCTCCTACAATGAGCAGTTCTTC.

Concerning this clonotype itself: A junction boundary mismatches the germline segment, possibly from a read error. The chain employs TRBV5-1 and TRBJ2-3; the D gene is possibly TRBD2 (6 bases). Germline-derived CDR1 and CDR2 are SGHRS and YFSETQ. This CDR3 contains 14 residues. As DNA, the CDR3 is TGCGCCAGCAGCTTATCGCGGGGCCCAGATACGCAGTACTTT. Protein: CASSLSRGPDTQYF.

This clonotype was counted at least ten times. This chain connects TRBV20-1 to TRBJ2-4, with D tentatively TRBD2 (5 bases). CDR1 DFQATT and CDR2 SNEGSKA come from the germline V gene (reference sequence). V dropped 5 bases and J dropped 0 bases, with 14 bases sitting between them. This CDR3 is built from 15 residues. CDR3 amino acids: CSASPAVIAKNIQYF. The CDR3 nucleotides read TGCAGTGCTTCCCCAGCGGTCATAGCCAAAAACATTCAGTACTTC.

This clonotype has a single count. One junction end disagrees with the germline gene, perhaps due to a read error. The genes are TRBV6-1 and TRBJ2-1; maybe TRBD2 (6 bases). The last part of the DNA fits TRBJ2-5 better; the J call may be wrong. The V gene's germline CDR1 is MNHNS and CDR2 SASEGT. The CDR3 is 14 amino acids. The CDR3: CAGSGRGRTDTQYF. The CDR3 DNA follows: TGTGCCGGCAGCGGGCGCGGCCGCACAGATACCCAGTACTTC.

A word on this clonotype: The junction differs from germline at one of its ends, possibly a read error. The chain employs TRBV6-1 and TRBJ1-2; D unclear. The germline gives CDR1 MNHNS, CDR2 SASEGT. The CDR3 runs 12 residues. CDR3 sequence: CASSERGYGYTF. The CDR3 DNA reads TGTGCCAGTAGTGAAAGAGGCTATGGCTACACCTTC.

This sequence joins TRBV6-5 and TRBJ2-1; weak D call: TRBD2 (7 bases). CDR3 length equals 15 residues. In germline, CDR1 is MNHEY, CDR2 SVGAGI. V dropped 2 bases and J dropped 5 bases, with 13 bases sitting between them. The chain's CDR3 is CASSYAGGPHNEQFF. The CDR3 nucleotides read TGTGCCAGCAGTTACGCCGGGGGGCCCCACAATGAGCAGTTCTTC.

Concerning this clonotype: One end of the junction does not line up with germline, which may come from a read error. V gene TRBV7-2 combines with J gene TRBJ2-3; 10 nucleotides agree with TRBD2. The CDR3 contains 16 residues. CDR1 is SGHTA and CDR2 is FQGNSA in the germline V gene. The CDR3 nucleotides read TGTGCCGGCAGCTTAGGGCTAGCGGGGGGCACAGATACGCAGTATTTT. Encoded protein: CAGSLGLAGGTDTQYF. The full variable domain, rest sourced from reference TRBV7-2 and TRBJ2-3, is GAGVSQSPSNKVTEKGKDVELRCDPISGHTALYWYRQSLGQGLEFLIYFQGNSAPDKSGLPSDRFSAERTGGSVSTLTIQRTQQEDSAVYLCAGSLGLAGGTDTQYFGPGTRLTVL.

In this sample, this clonotype turned up a few times. CDR3 DNA: TGTGCCACCAGCAGAGACCCCCCCCCACTAGCGGGAGGACCCACAGATACGCAGTATTTT. Its translation: CATSRDPPPLAGGPTDTQYF. This chain connects TRBV15 to TRBJ2-3; TRBD2 agrees at 12 bases. Trimming at V came to 0 bases and at J to 2 bases, leaving 12 bases not matched to a gene. Germline assignment: CDR1 LNHNV and CDR2 YYDKDF (reference sequence). The CDR3 loop spans 20 amino acids. Full variable domain (rest looked up from reference TRBV15 and TRBJ2-3): DAMVIQNPRYQVTQFGKPVTLSCSQTLNHNVMYWYQQKSSQAPKLLFHYYDKDFNNEADTPDNFQSRRPNTSFCFLDIRSPGLGDTAMYLCATSRDPPPLAGGPTDTQYFGPGTRLTVL.

The chain combines TRBV28 with TRBJ2-4; TRBD1 might be the D (6 bases). The J call may be incorrect, as the DNA end agrees better with TRBJ2-7. This CDR3 spans 11 amino acids. Germline assignment: CDR1 MDHEN and CDR2 SYDVKM. CDR3 coding DNA: TGTGCCAGCACAGGGGCCTACGAGCAGTACTTC. This translates into CASTGAYEQYF.

A remark on this clonotype: At one end, the junction sequence differs from germline, possibly due to a read error. This chain joins TRBV6-1 and TRBJ2-2; tentatively, D is TRBD2 (5 bases). Germline V gene sequence: CDR1 MNHNS, CDR2 SASEGT. The CDR3 is made up of 14 amino acids. This CDR3 is CASIYAGSTGELYF. CDR3 nucleotides: TGTGCCAGCATCTACGCTGGGTCCACCGGGGAGCTGTATTTT.

This clonotype came up many times. The rearrangement uses TRBV7-2 and TRBJ2-1, with 8 bases lining up with TRBD1. Near its end, the DNA agrees better with TRBJ2-7, so the J call may be wrong. This CDR3 is built from 16 residues. Germline assignment: CDR1 SGHTA and CDR2 FQGNSA. CDR3 protein: CASSLGGQGALGEQYF. The CDR3 nucleotides read TGTGCCAGCAGCTTAGGCGGGCAGGGGGCGCTCGGCGAGCAGTACTTC.

V gene TRBV6-1 combines with J gene TRBJ2-3; 7 bases align to TRBD2. This CDR3 has 16 residues. Unmatched junction bases numbered 11, after V lost 4 bases and J lost 4 bases. Germline V gene lookup returns CDR1 MNHNS and CDR2 SASEGT. The CDR3 DNA is TGTGCCAGCAGTGGAATTGGCGGGAGTGGCTCAGATACGCAGTATTTT. Translating gives CASSGIGGSGSDTQYF.